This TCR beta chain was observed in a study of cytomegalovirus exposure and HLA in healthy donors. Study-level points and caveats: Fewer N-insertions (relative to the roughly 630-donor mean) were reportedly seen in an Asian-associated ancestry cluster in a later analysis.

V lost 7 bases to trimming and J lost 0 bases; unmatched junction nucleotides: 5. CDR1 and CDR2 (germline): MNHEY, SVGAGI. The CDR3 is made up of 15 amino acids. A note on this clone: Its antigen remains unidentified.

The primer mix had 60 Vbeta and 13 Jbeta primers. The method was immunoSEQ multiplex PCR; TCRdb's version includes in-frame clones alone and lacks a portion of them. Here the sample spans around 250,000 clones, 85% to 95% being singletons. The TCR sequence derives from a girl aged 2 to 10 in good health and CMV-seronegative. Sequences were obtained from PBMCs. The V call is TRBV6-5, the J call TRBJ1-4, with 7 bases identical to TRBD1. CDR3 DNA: TGTGCCAGCAAGACAGGGATTGCAACTAATGAAAAACTGTTTTTT. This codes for CASKTGIATNEKLFF.